These 18 T cell receptor beta chains share one sample of origin, sequenced in a study of cytomegalovirus exposure and HLA in healthy donors. Repertoires were generated with immunoSEQ multiplex PCR, while TCRdb's copy carries only in-frame clones and drops some. The sample includes 75,000 to 95,000 clones, around 96% seen only once; the top ten take roughly 0.8%. The sequenced sample was PBMCs. These TCRs come from a man aged 18 to 29 in good health and CMV-seronegative.

The J gene is TRBJ1-5, the V gene TRBV28, with a tentative D call TRBD1 (6 bases). Germline-derived CDR1 and CDR2 are MDHEN and SYDVKM. The CDR3 is made up of 14 amino acids. V lost 1 base, J lost 11 bases, and 15 bases lay in between. The CDR3: CASSLSQGIRAQHF. CDR3 bases: TGTGCCAGCAGTTTATCACAGGGAATCAGGGCCCAGCATTTT.

The chain couples TRBV4-1 to TRBJ1-3; D may be TRBD1 (5 bases). V shed 3 bases and J shed 4 bases, with 13 bases lying between them. The CDR3 contains 15 residues. Germline V gives CDR1 MGHRA, CDR2 YSYEKL. CDR3 nucleotides: TGCGCCAGCAGCCACGGGCCCAAGGGGGGAAACACCATATATTTT. Its translation is CASSHGPKGGNTIYF.

For the CDR3, the DNA is TGTGCCAGCAGCGAAATGACGAGGAACTACAATGAGCAGTTCTTC. It translates to CASSEMTRNYNEQFF. V gene TRBV9 combines with J gene TRBJ2-1; no clear D. V lost 3 bases to trimming and J lost 3 bases, with 13 bases between them. Germline V gene lookup returns CDR1 SGDLS and CDR2 YYNGEE. This CDR3 spans 15 amino acids.

The chain couples TRBV5-3 to TRBJ1-2; D call uncertain. TRBV5-3 is given ORF status, its function remaining uncertain. This CDR3 has 17 residues. V dropped 0 bases and J dropped 11 bases, with 26 bases sitting between them. CDR3 sequence (DNA): TGTGCCAGAAGCTTGGCCTCTATAGGCGTCATGGCTATGCGGTACACCTTC. This sequence encodes CARSLASIGVMAMRYTF.

The chain recombines TRBV27 with TRBJ2-7; D may be TRBD2 (5 bases). Per germline, CDR1 MNHEY and CDR2 SMNVEV (reference sequence). V lost 4 bases and J 3 bases, leaving 16 bases between the germline ends. CDR3 size: 15 residues. DNA for the CDR3: TGTGCCAGCAGTTCTTTCGGGGTCGTCCTCTACGAGCAGTACTTC. Its translation: CASSSFGVVLYEQYF.

V usage is TRBV7-8 and J usage is TRBJ1-5; 8 nucleotides match TRBD1. The CDR3 has 19 residues. The germline V gene encodes CDR1 SGHVS and CDR2 FQNEAQ. Trimming at V came to 0 bases and at J to 2 bases, leaving 12 bases not matched to a gene. The CDR3 reads CASSLAWHRGRVRNQPQHF. The CDR3 DNA reads as TGTGCCAGCAGCTTAGCGTGGCACAGGGGGAGGGTTCGCAATCAGCCCCAGCATTTT. The full variable domain, rest sourced from reference TRBV7-8 and TRBJ1-5, is GAGVSQSPRYKVAKRGQDVALRCDPISGHVSLFWYQQALGQGPEFLTYFQNEAQLDKSGLPSDRFFAERPEGSVSTLKIQRTQQEDSAVYLCASSLAWHRGRVRNQPQHFGDGTRLSIL.

This chain uses TRBV5-3 with TRBJ1-1; no clear D gene. TRBV5-3 is annotated as an ORF whose role is uncertain. Deletions cut 4 bases from V and 5 bases from J, with 9 bases between. The CDR3 consists of 12 residues. CDR3 in amino acids: CARSPRVTEAFF. CDR3 bases: TGTGCCAGAAGCCCGAGGGTTACTGAAGCTTTCTTT.

This sequence joins TRBV5-1 and TRBJ2-3; a weak D match, TRBD1 (5 bases). The V and J ends lost 4 bases and 0 bases respectively, with 18 bases between them. The length of the CDR3 is 17 residues. Germline lookup yields CDR1 SGHRS and CDR2 YFSETQ. The CDR3 reads CASSPLRQGSSTDTQYF. The CDR3 nucleotides are TGCGCCAGCAGCCCACTTAGGCAGGGTTCTAGCACAGATACGCAGTATTTT.

The V call is TRBV4-1, the J call TRBJ1-2, with 7 bases identical to TRBD1. The V gene's germline CDR1 is MGHRA and CDR2 YSYEKL. The CDR3 length is 17 residues. Trimming cost V 3 bases and J 3 bases; bases outside gene matches: 13. CDR3 sequence reads: CASSQTKGGQTHYGYTF. For the CDR3, the DNA is TGCGCCAGCAGCCAGACGAAGGGGGGACAGACTCACTATGGCTACACCTTC.

The CDR3 DNA follows: TGTGCCAGCAGCTTATCGGGCAATCAGCCCCAGCATTTT. Translated: CASSLSGNQPQHF. The V and J genes are TRBV7-3 and TRBJ1-5, with D uncertain. Germline V lookup: CDR1 SGHTA, CDR2 FQGTGA. The CDR3 sequence is 13 residues long. Trimming left V 2 bases short and J 2 bases short, with 4 bases between.

The gene calls are TRBV9 and TRBJ2-1; 11 bases map to TRBD2. The V gene's germline CDR1 is SGDLS and CDR2 YYNGEE. The J segment lost 4 bases and the V segment lost 3 bases, leaving 6 bases of the junction unmatched. The CDR3 has 16 residues. CDR3 loop: CASSAKTSGAYNEQFF. DNA for the CDR3: TGTGCCAGCAGCGCCAAGACTAGCGGGGCTTACAATGAGCAGTTCTTC.

This chain uses TRBV4-2 with TRBJ1-3, with TRBD1 as a possible D gene (6 bases). The CDR3 is made up of 14 amino acids. The germline V and J ends were trimmed by 1 base and 4 bases, with 8 bases remaining between them. Germline CDR1 and CDR2: LGHNA and YNFKEQ. The CDR3, as DNA: TGTGCCAGCAGCCAAGGGGGGGGCGGAAACACCATATATTTT. Translating gives CASSQGGGGNTIYF.

The V call is TRBV9, the J call TRBJ2-3, with TRBD2 as a possible D gene (5 bases). Trimming removed 5 bases from V and 6 bases from J, with 19 bases in between. Germline V lookup: CDR1 SGDLS, CDR2 YYNGEE. This CDR3 is built from 15 residues. The DNA of the CDR3 is TGTGCCAGCAGTTTTTCCCGGGGAGTGGGGGATACGCAGTATTTT. This translates into CASSFSRGVGDTQYF.

The rearrangement links TRBV14 to TRBJ2-6; tentative D call: TRBD1 (5 bases). The germline CDR1 and CDR2 sequences are SGHDN and FVKESK. This CDR3 is built from 15 residues. Trimming left V 4 bases short and J 2 bases short, with 9 bases between. CDR3 sequence: CASSPWGAGANVLTF. Written as DNA, the CDR3 is TGTGCCAGCAGCCCCTGGGGCGCTGGGGCCAACGTCCTGACTTTC.

Only one count was recorded for this clone. This chain connects TRBV7-2 to TRBJ2-1; maybe TRBD1 (6 bases). The germline V gene encodes CDR1 SGHTA and CDR2 FQGNSA. Trimming left V 5 bases short and J 6 bases short, with 17 bases between. The CDR3 is made up of 15 amino acids. CDR3 bases: TGTGCCAGCAGCAAGGGCAGGGGAGCCCCCAATGAGCAGTTCTTC. This encodes CASSKGRGAPNEQFF.

The chain uses TRBV6-5 and TRBJ1-1; unclear D gene. V lost 2 bases and J 3 bases, leaving 10 bases between the germline ends. This CDR3 region has 14 residues. Germline values: CDR1 MNHEY, CDR2 SVGAGI. The CDR3 reads CASSYVRDYTEAFF. Written as DNA, the CDR3 is TGTGCCAGCAGTTACGTCCGGGATTACACTGAAGCTTTCTTT.

This clone occurred once. The chain links TRBV5-1 to TRBJ1-2, with 8 bases fitting TRBD1. With V trimmed by 2 bases and J by 6 bases, 6 bases remained unmatched. Germline-derived CDR1 and CDR2 are SGHRS and YFSETQ. The CDR3 has 14 residues. The CDR3 nucleotides are TGCGCCAGCAGCTTCGGACAGGGCGGCGATGGCTACACCTTC. Its translation: CASSFGQGGDGYTF.

V gene TRBV5-1 combines with J gene TRBJ2-3; 13 nucleotides line up with TRBD2. Germline trimming cut 4 bases from V and 3 bases from J; bases unmatched to any gene: 26. CDR3 size: 23 residues. Germline CDR1 SGHRS, CDR2 YFSETQ. The CDR3 nucleotides are TGCGCCAGCAGCCTGAGCCGGGACAAGGGGGCACTACTAGCGGGAGGGCCTACAGATACGCAGTATTTT. Residues: CASSLSRDKGALLAGGPTDTQYF.